This T cell receptor beta chain is drawn from a study of T cell repertoires in cytomegalovirus infection. Study context: Public TCR beta signatures were indicative of both CMV infection and a matching HLA type. Study-level points and caveats: Within the response measured ex vivo, HLA-C-restricted CMV-specific TCR beta clonotypes were dominant. The cumulative frequency of public TCR beta families distinguished individuals who carried CMV together with the relevant HLA.

This clonotype was counted many times. Its antigen is still unknown. The germline CDR1 and CDR2 sequences are SGHTA and FQGTGA. J was trimmed by 5 bases and V by 5 bases; bases with no gene match: 10. This CDR3 is built from 16 residues. TCRdb redid the calling of the reads with MiXCR, one entry per CDR3 protein. The data contain approximately 260,000 distinct CDR3 sequences, about 18% of them singletons. What was sequenced was CD8+ T cells from PBMCs. The chain is built from TRBV7-3 and TRBJ2-3; TRBD1 matches at 10 bases. The TCR comes from a human donor in good health (CMV status not recorded). Some clones in this sample may be carry-over from other donors' samples. The CDR3 here is CASSPAGQGSQDTQYF. The DNA for the CDR3 is TGTGCCAGCAGCCCCGCGGGACAGGGGTCGCAAGATACGCAGTATTTT.